This T cell receptor (beta chain) was retrieved from a study of T cell changes during pregnancy in multiple sclerosis. Only in-frame clones appear in the TCRdb table, and some are missing; sequencing was by immunoSEQ multiplex PCR. This table holds around 100,000 clones, 90% to 95% found once. V was pared by 3 bases and J by 0 bases, with 15 bases between. The V gene's germline CDR1 is SGHKS and CDR2 YYEKEE (reference sequence). The CDR3 runs 16 residues. The chain combines TRBV5-5 with TRBJ1-1; D unclear. The sequencing used peripheral blood, collected in the third trimester of pregnancy. This receptor was taken from a female donor with multiple sclerosis, enrolled in a pregnancy study. The CDR3 sequence is CASSSGGLLLNTEAFF. CDR3 DNA: TGTGCCAGCAGCTCGGGAGGTCTGCTTTTGAACACTGAAGCTTTCTTT.